What follows are 13 T cell receptor beta chains derived from one specimen sequenced in a study of CD8 T cells in ankylosing spondylitis. Each CDR3 protein is one row after TCRdb ran MiXCR on the 5' RACE reads. The sample has fewer than 200,000 distinct CDR3 sequences; over 15% are singletons. The sequencing input was blood, either unsorted or a sorted T cell fraction (not recorded which). All receptors come from a male donor aged 10-29 years with ankylosing spondylitis or in good health (not recorded which).

The table lists this clonotype with many counts. The CDR3 region is CASSPLASGSYNEQFF. Written as DNA, the CDR3 is TGTGCCAGCTCACCACTTGCTAGCGGGTCTTACAATGAGCAGTTCTTC. The chain has TRBV18 and TRBJ2-1; 8 bases align to TRBD2. Germline trimming cut 1 base from V and 4 bases from J; bases unmatched to any gene: 6. The germline CDR1 and CDR2 sequences are KGHSH and LQKENI. The CDR3 consists of 16 residues.

This clonotype came up a few times. This chain uses TRBV20-1 with TRBJ2-3; D uncertain. This CDR3 has 11 amino acids. The V gene's germline CDR1 is DFQATT and CDR2 SNEGSKA (reference sequence). V gave up 2 bases and J gave up 2 bases, with 2 bases separating them. CDR3 nucleotide sequence: TGCAGTGCTAGACCCACAGATACGCAGTATTTT. It yields the protein CSARPTDTQYF.

In this sample, this clonotype turned up many times. The J gene is TRBJ2-7, the V gene TRBV24-1; no reliable D call. The CDR3 loop spans 12 amino acids. Germline CDR1 and CDR2: KGHDR and SFDVKD. CDR3 in amino acids: CARTRRVSWQYV. The CDR3 DNA follows: TGTGCAAGGACCCGACGCGTCTCCTGGCAGTACGTC.

This clonotype was found many times. One end of the junction is discordant with germline, which a read error may explain. This sequence joins TRBV5-1 and TRBJ2-2; D gene unclear. CDR1 SGHRS and CDR2 YFSETQ come from the germline V gene. This CDR3 is 14 amino acids long. CDR3 DNA: TGCGCCAGCAGCCCGTCGAGGAACTCCGGGGAGCTGTTTTTT. This gives the protein CASSPSRNSGELFF.

The sample holds many counts of this clonotype. This chain connects TRBV6-2 or TRBV6-3 to TRBJ1-5; D is possibly TRBD1 (6 bases). The CDR3 runs to 13 residues. Germline assignment: CDR1 MNHEY and CDR2 SVGEGT. Trimming removed 6 bases at V and 4 bases at J, with 10 bases between. The CDR3 nucleotides are TGTGCCAGCAGAAAAGACAGGAATCAGCCCCAGCATTTT. Translating gives CASRKDRNQPQHF.

This clonotype came up many times. The chain is built from TRBV29-1 and TRBJ2-7, with D unclear. The CDR3 loop spans 10 amino acids. Deletions cut 1 base from V and 9 bases from J, with 7 bases between. Germline CDR1 is SQVTM and CDR2 is ANQGSEA. CDR3 bases: TGCAGCGTTGAAGGCGGCGGGCAGTACTTC. It yields the protein CSVEGGGQYF.

This clonotype was recorded many times. The chain carries TRBV29-1 and TRBJ2-1; 7 bases match TRBD1. V lost 7 bases to trimming and J lost 8 bases; unmatched junction nucleotides: 5. CDR1 is SQVTM, CDR2 ANQGSEA, per germline. This CDR3 spans 11 amino acids. CDR3: CSGNRGDEQFF. CDR3 DNA: TGCAGCGGAAACAGGGGCGATGAGCAGTTCTTC.

This clonotype was counted at least ten times. The rearrangement uses TRBV30 and TRBJ2-3; possibly TRBD2 for D (5 bases). Trimming stripped 3 bases from V and 4 bases from J, with 8 bases between. This CDR3 has 12 residues. Germline V CDR1 and CDR2: GTSNPN, SVGIG (reference sequence). The CDR3 loop reads CAWSGLADTQYF. Written as DNA, the CDR3 is TGTGCCTGGAGCGGACTGGCAGATACGCAGTATTTT.

The rearrangement uses TRBV29-1 and TRBJ2-1; TRBD2 aligns across 9 bases. CDR1 is SQVTM, CDR2 ANQGSEA, per germline. The CDR3 is 13 amino acids. J lost 2 bases, V lost 6 bases, and 2 bases had no gene match. The CDR3 region has the DNA TGCAGCGTGGGACTAGCCACCTACAATGAGCAGTTCTTC. Translating gives CSVGLATYNEQFF.

This clonotype occurred many times. The rearrangement uses TRBV24-1 and TRBJ2-7, with 8 bases that match TRBD1. The CDR3 covers 16 residues. CDR1 and CDR2 from the germline V gene are KGHDR and SFDVKD. Unmatched junction bases numbered 11, after V lost 3 bases and J lost 5 bases. CDR3 residues: CATSDTTDRERHEQYF. DNA of the CDR3: TGTGCCACCAGTGATACAACGGACAGGGAGCGACACGAGCAGTACTTC.

The V and J genes are TRBV7-9 and TRBJ2-2; D might be TRBD1 or TRBD2, each matching 5 bases. CDR3 length: 16 residues. V was shortened by 4 bases and J by 1 base, with 13 bases between the two germline ends. Looked up from germline, CDR1 is SEHNR and CDR2 is FQNEAQ (reference sequence). CDR3 amino acids: CASSSPGRMNTGELFF. DNA of the CDR3: TGTGCCAGCAGCTCTCCGGGACGGATGAACACCGGGGAGCTGTTTTTT. The whole variable domain, filled in from reference TRBV7-9 and TRBJ2-2, reads DTGVSQNPRHKITKRGQNVTFRCDPISEHNRLYWYRQTLGQGPEFLTYFQNEAQLEKSRLLSDRFSAERPKGSFSTLEIQRTEQGDSAMYLCASSSPGRMNTGELFFGEGSRLTVL.

The rearrangement links TRBV6-2 or TRBV6-3 to TRBJ1-5; D call uncertain. The germline V gene encodes CDR1 MNHEY and CDR2 SVGEGT. Between the trimmed V and J ends, which lost 9 bases and 3 bases, there was a span of 9 bases. This CDR3 region has 12 residues. CDR3 region: CASQWDNQPQHF. The CDR3 DNA sequence: TGTGCCAGTCAGTGGGACAATCAGCCCCAGCATTTT.

The rearrangement joins TRBV19 to TRBJ1-1; D is perhaps TRBD1 (6 bases). V dropped 5 bases and J dropped 1 base, with 11 bases sitting between them. This CDR3 has 14 amino acids. Germline V gene lookup returns CDR1 LNHDA and CDR2 SQIVND (reference sequence). In DNA, the CDR3 is TGTGCCAGTAGTTTCCTGGACAGGAACACTGAAGCTTTCTTT. Its protein is CASSFLDRNTEAFF.